Following are 15 T cell receptor beta chains from one sample sequenced in a study of shared clonotypes between healthy human individuals. Produced via immunoSEQ multiplex PCR; TCRdb's table is partial and in-frame only. The profile shows around 600,000 clones, almost 97% of them singletons. The specimen was naive CD4+ T cells sorted from blood. Subset described: CD45RA+ positively selected. Receptor source: a woman under 40 in good health.

The chain couples TRBV5-1 to TRBJ2-2; no clear D gene. Between the trimmed V and J ends, which lost 0 bases and 4 bases, there was a span of 7 bases. This CDR3 has 14 residues. Germline assignment: CDR1 SGHRS and CDR2 YFSETQ. As DNA, the CDR3 is TGCGCCAGCAGCTTGGATCGGCCCACCGGGGAGCTGTTTTTT. Its translation: CASSLDRPTGELFF.

Concerning this clone itself: The same CDR3 can be traced to other DNA sequences in this sample. The chain employs TRBV5-1 and TRBJ1-4; TRBD1 is a possible D gene (6 bases). V lost 0 bases to trimming and J lost 8 bases, with 11 bases between them. CDR1 is SGHRS and CDR2 is YFSETQ in the germline V gene. This CDR3 is built from 14 residues. The DNA of the CDR3 is TGCGCCAGCAGCTTGGGGCAGGGGAACGAAAAACTGTTTTTT. Translating it yields CASSLGQGNEKLFF.

The CDR3 bases are TGTGCCAGCAGTTTAGGGCAGCTTGAAAAACTGTTTTTT. It yields the protein CASSLGQLEKLFF. This chain connects TRBV27 to TRBJ1-4; no clear D gene. The ends were cut back, 2 bases at V and 7 bases at J, with 8 bases in the middle. This CDR3 has 13 residues. Germline assignment: CDR1 MNHEY and CDR2 SMNVEV (reference sequence).

This clone appeared a single time. This chain uses TRBV5-4 with TRBJ2-1; 8 bases line up with TRBD2. CDR3 length equals 16 residues. Germline CDR1 and CDR2: SGHNT and YYREEE (reference sequence). After removal of 0 bases from V and 4 bases from J, the junction contained 6 bases not matched to a gene. Here the CDR3 reads CASSLALLAAYNEQFF. In nucleotides, the CDR3 is TGTGCCAGCAGCTTGGCTCTACTAGCGGCGTACAATGAGCAGTTCTTC.

The chain recombines TRBV9 with TRBJ2-2; D gene unclear. The CDR3 runs 16 residues. In germline, CDR1 is SGDLS, CDR2 YYNGEE. V was clipped by 0 bases and J by 2 bases, with 11 bases between them. CDR3 DNA sequence: TGTGCCAGCAGCGTAGGGCAAACAGCTAACACCGGGGAGCTGTTTTTT. Protein: CASSVGQTANTGELFF.

Here the CDR3 reads CASSLAGRYTEAFF. CDR3 DNA: TGTGCCAGCAGCTTGGCTGGGCGATACACTGAAGCTTTCTTT. The V gene is TRBV5-6, the J gene TRBJ1-1; D gene uncertain. CDR1 and CDR2 (germline): SGHDT, YYEEEE. The CDR3 is 14 amino acids. Trimming took 0 bases from V and 3 from J, leaving 9 bases between them.

As DNA, the CDR3 is TGTGCCAGCAGCTTCCGACAGGGGGCTGGCGATGAGCAGTTCTTC. The encoded protein is CASSFRQGAGDEQFF. V is TRBV7-3 and J is TRBJ2-1; TRBD1 agrees at 10 bases. J was trimmed by 8 bases and V by 3 bases; bases with no gene match: 7. This CDR3 region has 15 residues. Germline CDR1 and CDR2: SGHTA and FQGTGA.

The rearrangement uses TRBV7-8 and TRBJ2-6; D not certain. The CDR3 runs to 15 residues. Germline loops: CDR1 SGHVS, CDR2 FQNEAQ. With 5 bases removed from V and 0 bases from J, the gap between germline ends came to 8 bases. The CDR3 nucleotides are TGTGCCAGCAGCCCAGATATCTCTGGGGCCAACGTCCTGACTTTC. It codes for CASSPDISGANVLTF.

This chain uses TRBV2 with TRBJ2-5; 10 positions match TRBD2. With 10 bases clipped from V and 2 bases from J, the junction kept 7 bases outside the gene matches. Germline V gives CDR1 SNHLY, CDR2 FYNNEI. The CDR3 totals 14 residues. This CDR3 is CATAGGPPQETQYF. Written as DNA, the CDR3 is TGTGCCACAGCGGGAGGGCCACCTCAAGAGACCCAGTACTTC.

The chain is built from TRBV10-3 and TRBJ2-5; D is uncertain. Trimming took off 10 bases at V and 0 bases at J, with 9 bases between the two ends. Germline CDR1 and CDR2: ENHRY and SYGVKD. The CDR3 covers 12 residues. CDR3: CATSDNQETQYF. DNA for the CDR3: TGTGCCACCTCAGACAACCAAGAGACCCAGTACTTC.

A word on this clone: Because the CDR3's place on the DNA is in doubt, the DNA is left out and the CDR3 is given as listed by TCRdb. The V and J genes are TRBV6-6 and TRBJ2-7; the table's D gene call, TRBD1, was not cross checked with the DNA. Germline lookup yields CDR1 MNHNY and CDR2 SVGAGI (reference sequence). The CDR3 region is 15 residues in length, termini included. The CDR3 sequence: CASSTSGQGTYEQYF.

The chain employs TRBV6-1 and TRBJ1-4, with D unclear. CDR3 size: 14 residues. The germline V and J ends were trimmed by 2 bases and 0 bases, with 4 bases remaining between them. CDR1 and CDR2 from the germline V gene are MNHNS and SASEGT. The CDR3 bases are TGTGCCAGCAGTGAACAACCAACTAATGAAAAACTGTTTTTT. Translated: CASSEQPTNEKLFF.

The chain is built from TRBV9 and TRBJ1-1, with D perhaps TRBD1 (6 bases). V was pared by 3 bases and J by 7 bases, with 13 bases between. The CDR3 sequence is 13 residues long. The germline CDR1 and CDR2 sequences are SGDLS and YYNGEE. The CDR3 here is CASSAQGRGEAFF. The CDR3 DNA follows: TGTGCCAGCAGCGCGCAGGGGCGGGGTGAAGCTTTCTTT.

The V and J genes are TRBV19 and TRBJ1-3; 7 bases fit TRBD1. With 5 bases clipped from V and 0 bases from J, the junction kept 4 bases outside the gene matches. This CDR3 region has 15 residues. Germline CDR1 is LNHDA and CDR2 is SQIVND (reference sequence). The chain's CDR3 is CASSDTGVSGNTIYF. The CDR3 nucleotides read TGTGCCAGTAGTGACACAGGGGTCTCTGGAAACACCATATATTTT.

The chain uses TRBV5-1 and TRBJ2-1, with TRBD2 matching over 9 bases. The V gene's germline CDR1 is SGHRS and CDR2 YFSETQ. V shed 2 bases and J 9 bases; nucleotides not matched to a gene: 9. There are 15 residues in the CDR3. The CDR3 protein is CASSLRGRGAGEQFF. The CDR3, as DNA: TGCGCCAGCAGCTTACGCGGGAGGGGGGCAGGTGAGCAGTTCTTC. The whole variable domain, filled in from reference TRBV5-1 and TRBJ2-1, reads KAGVTQTPRYLIKTRGQQVTLSCSPISGHRSVSWYQQTPGQGLQFLFEYFSETQRNKGNFPGRFSGRQFSNSRSEMNVSTLELGDSALYLCASSLRGRGAGEQFFGPGTRLTVL.